The clone carrying this T cell receptor (beta chain) is a singleton in its sample. Assay: immunoSEQ multiplex PCR; the TCRdb copy retains only in-frame clones and omits some. The table has 200,000 or so clones, around 93% seen once. The record originates from a study of control samples from healthy donors and cancer patients. Sequenced: blood. The clonotype was recovered from a man aged 30-40 years in good health.

CDR3 sequence (DNA): TGCGCCATCCAAAGGCATCAAAGGGACAGGGGGCGGATCTCCTACAATGAGCAGTTCTTC. The encoded protein is CAIQRHQRDRGRISYNEQFF. The rearrangement links TRBV10-2 to TRBJ2-1; TRBD1 aligns across 12 bases. Unmatched junction bases numbered 19, after V lost 10 bases and J lost 0 bases. Germline-derived CDR1 and CDR2 are WSHSY and SAAADI. The CDR3 has 20 amino acids.